These 11 T cell receptor beta chains share one sample of origin, sequenced in a study of cytomegalovirus exposure and HLA in healthy donors. Use of 60 Vbeta and 13 Jbeta primers characterized the PCR. Method: immunoSEQ multiplex PCR; TCRdb's copy keeps in-frame clones and lacks some. The data contain some 170,000 clones, roughly 80% of them singletons. The sequenced material came from PBMCs. These receptors were taken from a woman aged 18-29 years in good health and CMV-seropositive.

The V call is TRBV15, the J call TRBJ2-5; D possibly corresponds to TRBD2 (6 bases). Germline V lookup: CDR1 LNHNV, CDR2 YYDKDF (reference sequence). This CDR3 is 12 amino acids long. Between the trimmed V and J ends, which lost 10 bases and 3 bases, there was a span of 12 bases. Here the CDR3 reads CAIRTGEETQYF. The CDR3 DNA sequence: TGTGCCATTCGGACGGGGGAAGAGACCCAGTACTTC.

The chain combines TRBV11-3 with TRBJ2-2, with 7 positions matching TRBD1. Trimming removed 10 bases from V and 5 bases from J; junction bases left unmatched: 1. The CDR3 length is 11 residues. In germline, CDR1 is SGHNT, CDR2 YENEEA. For the CDR3, the DNA is TGTGCCACACAGGGGACCGGGGAGCTGTTTTTT. Amino acids: CATQGTGELFF.

This clone has just one count. Other DNA variants within this sample encode the same CDR3. J is TRBJ1-1 and V is TRBV5-5; no definite D call. Germline CDR1 reads SGHKS; CDR2 reads YYEKEE (reference sequence). The CDR3 covers 11 residues. Trimming cost V 2 bases and J 5 bases, with 4 bases left between them. CDR3 DNA sequence: TGTGCCAGCAGCTTCGGTACTGAAGCTTTCTTT. Its translation is CASSFGTEAFF.

As concerns this clone: Additional DNA sequences in this sample encode the identical CDR3. The chain uses TRBV6-5 and TRBJ2-3, with 9 bases matching TRBD2. V trimming: 5 bases; J trimming: 4 bases; junction bases outside the gene matches: 7. Germline V gene sequence: CDR1 MNHEY, CDR2 SVGAGI. The CDR3 consists of 15 residues. The CDR3 sequence: CASSAPSGVPDTQYF. The CDR3 coding sequence is TGTGCCAGCAGTGCCCCTAGCGGGGTCCCAGATACGCAGTATTTT.

This clone was seen only a few times. The rearrangement links TRBV5-8 to TRBJ2-3; 9 bases are shared with TRBD2. The germline V gene has CDR1 SGHTS and CDR2 YDEGEE. J lost 5 bases, V lost 6 bases, and 13 bases had no gene match. The CDR3 is 16 residues long. The CDR3: CASTSRTGLALDTQYF. The CDR3 DNA is TGTGCCAGCACCTCCCGAACAGGACTAGCGTTAGATACGCAGTATTTT.

This clone was observed once. The chain has TRBV5-5 and TRBJ2-2, with no clear D. Trimming left V 0 bases short and J 1 base short, with 4 bases between. The germline gives CDR1 SGHKS, CDR2 YYEKEE (reference sequence). The length of the CDR3 is 14 residues. This chain's CDR3 is CASSLGQNTGELFF. Here the CDR3 DNA reads TGTGCCAGCAGCTTGGGGCAGAACACCGGGGAGCTGTTTTTT.

This chain joins TRBV9 and TRBJ1-1; tentatively, D is TRBD1 (5 bases). Per germline, CDR1 SGDLS and CDR2 YYNGEE. Trimming shortened V by 0 bases and J by 7 bases, and 19 bases separated the two germline ends. CDR3 length equals 16 residues. The CDR3, as DNA: TGTGCCAGCAGCGTAGGCCTACTGGAGGGAGACAGTGAAGCTTTCTTT. Amino acids: CASSVGLLEGDSEAFF.

The rearrangement links TRBV30 to TRBJ2-3; 8 nucleotides agree with TRBD1. V lost 5 bases, J lost 2 bases, and 3 bases stayed unmatched. The CDR3 contains 13 residues. Germline V lookup: CDR1 GTSNPN, CDR2 SVGIG (reference sequence). The CDR3 sequence is CAWGTGNTDTQYF. For the CDR3, the DNA is TGTGCCTGGGGGACAGGAAACACAGATACGCAGTATTTT.

The chain links TRBV5-1 to TRBJ2-7, with D possibly being TRBD1 (5 bases). In germline, CDR1 is SGHRS, CDR2 YFSETQ. CDR3 length: 12 residues. The V end was cut by 4 bases, the J end by 4 bases, with 9 bases between. CDR3 bases: TGCGCCAGCAGCACGCAGGGTTACGAGCAGTACTTC. Amino acid sequence: CASSTQGYEQYF.

This clone occurred a few times. The CDR3 region is CASSQENIRGGQGYNEQFF. The CDR3 nucleotides are TGTGCCAGCAGCCAAGAAAATATCCGGGGGGGCCAAGGGTACAATGAGCAGTTCTTC. The chain links TRBV4-2 to TRBJ2-1; 8 nucleotides agree with TRBD2. The germline CDR1 and CDR2 sequences are LGHNA and YNFKEQ. CDR3 size: 19 residues. Losses at the gene ends were 0 bases for V and 4 bases for J; bases not matched to a gene: 14.

The chain links TRBV2 to TRBJ1-1, with D unclear. CDR1 is SNHLY, CDR2 FYNNEI, per germline. CDR3 size: 14 residues. Trimming cost V 9 bases and J 10 bases, with 24 bases left between them. The CDR3 sequence: CARDPIKEGDGAFF. CDR3 DNA sequence: TGTGCCAGAGACCCGATTAAAGAGGGAGATGGAGCTTTCTTT.